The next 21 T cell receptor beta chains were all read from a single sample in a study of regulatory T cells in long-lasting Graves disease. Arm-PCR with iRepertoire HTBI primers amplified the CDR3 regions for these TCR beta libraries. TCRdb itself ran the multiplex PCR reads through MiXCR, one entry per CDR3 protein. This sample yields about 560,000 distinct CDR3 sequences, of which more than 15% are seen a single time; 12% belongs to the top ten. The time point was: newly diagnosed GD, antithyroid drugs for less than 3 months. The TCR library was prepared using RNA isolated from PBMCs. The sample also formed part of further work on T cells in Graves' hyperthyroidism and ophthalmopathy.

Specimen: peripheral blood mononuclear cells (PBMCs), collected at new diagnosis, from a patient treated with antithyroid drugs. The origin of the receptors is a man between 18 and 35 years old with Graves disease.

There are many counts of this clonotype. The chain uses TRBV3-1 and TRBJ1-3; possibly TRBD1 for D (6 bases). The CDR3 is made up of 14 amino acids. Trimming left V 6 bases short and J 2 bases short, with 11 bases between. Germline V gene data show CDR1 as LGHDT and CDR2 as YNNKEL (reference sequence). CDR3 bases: TGTGCCAGCAGTCGTCCAGGGGCTGGAAACACCATATATTTT. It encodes CASSRPGAGNTIYF.

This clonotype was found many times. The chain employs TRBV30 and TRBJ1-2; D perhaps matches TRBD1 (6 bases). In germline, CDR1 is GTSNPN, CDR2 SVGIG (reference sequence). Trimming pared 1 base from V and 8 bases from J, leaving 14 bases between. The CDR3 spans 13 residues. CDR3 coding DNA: TGTGCCTGGAGTGAATATGGGGGCTTGGGCTACACCTTC. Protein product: CAWSEYGGLGYTF.

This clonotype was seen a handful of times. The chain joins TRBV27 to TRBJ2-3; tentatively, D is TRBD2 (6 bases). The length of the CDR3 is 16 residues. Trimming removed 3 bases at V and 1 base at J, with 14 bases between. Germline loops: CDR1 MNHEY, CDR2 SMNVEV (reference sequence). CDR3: CASSLGGGEGTDTQYF. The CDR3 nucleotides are TGTGCCAGCAGTTTGGGTGGAGGGGAAGGCACAGATACGCAGTATTTT.

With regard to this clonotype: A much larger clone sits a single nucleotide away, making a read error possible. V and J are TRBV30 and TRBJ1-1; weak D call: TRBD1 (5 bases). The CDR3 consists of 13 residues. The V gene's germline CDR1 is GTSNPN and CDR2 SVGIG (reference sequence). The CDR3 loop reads CAWRVTGGTEAFF. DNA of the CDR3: TGTGCCTGGCGTGTAACGGGGGGCACTGAAGCTTTCTTT. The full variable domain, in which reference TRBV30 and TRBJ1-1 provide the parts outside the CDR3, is SQTIHQWPATLVQPVGSPLSLECTVEGTSNPNLYWYRQAAGRGLQLLFYSVGIGQISSEVPQNLSASRPQDRQFILSSKKLLLSDSGFYLCAWRVTGGTEAFFGQGTRLTVV.

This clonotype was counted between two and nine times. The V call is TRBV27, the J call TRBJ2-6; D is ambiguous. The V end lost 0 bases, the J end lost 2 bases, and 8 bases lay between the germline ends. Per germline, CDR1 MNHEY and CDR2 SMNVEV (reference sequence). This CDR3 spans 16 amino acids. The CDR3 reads CASSLSWSAGANVLTF. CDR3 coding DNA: TGTGCCAGCAGTTTATCCTGGTCAGCTGGGGCCAACGTCCTGACTTTC.

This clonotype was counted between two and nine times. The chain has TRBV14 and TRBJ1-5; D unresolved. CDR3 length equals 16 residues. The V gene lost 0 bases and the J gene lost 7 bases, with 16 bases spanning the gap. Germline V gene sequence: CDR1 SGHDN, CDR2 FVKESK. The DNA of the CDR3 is TGTGCCAGCAGCCAAGATTTGGTGGGGATGAAACAGCCCCAGCATTTT. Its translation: CASSQDLVGMKQPQHF.

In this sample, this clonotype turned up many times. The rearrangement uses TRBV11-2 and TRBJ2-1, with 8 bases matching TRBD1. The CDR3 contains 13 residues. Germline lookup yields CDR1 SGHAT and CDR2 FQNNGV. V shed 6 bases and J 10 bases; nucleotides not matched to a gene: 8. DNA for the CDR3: TGTGCCAGCAGTCTTGGACAGGGATCGGAGCAGTTCTTC. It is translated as CASSLGQGSEQFF.

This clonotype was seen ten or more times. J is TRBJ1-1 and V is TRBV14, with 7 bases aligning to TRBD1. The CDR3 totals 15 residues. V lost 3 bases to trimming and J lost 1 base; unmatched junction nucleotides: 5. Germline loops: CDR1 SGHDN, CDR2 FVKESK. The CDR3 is CASSQDDRANTEAFF. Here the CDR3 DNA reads TGTGCCAGCAGCCAGGATGACAGGGCGAACACTGAAGCTTTCTTT.

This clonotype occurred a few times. Written as DNA, the CDR3 is TGCAGTCCCGGGGCTAGCGGCCAGAGCAATGAGCAGTTCTTC. Encoded protein: CSPGASGQSNEQFF. The chain employs TRBV20-1 and TRBJ2-1, with 7 bases aligning to TRBD2. The germline V gene has CDR1 DFQATT and CDR2 SNEGSKA (reference sequence). This CDR3 is built from 14 residues. Losses at the gene ends were 8 bases for V and 6 bases for J; bases not matched to a gene: 13.

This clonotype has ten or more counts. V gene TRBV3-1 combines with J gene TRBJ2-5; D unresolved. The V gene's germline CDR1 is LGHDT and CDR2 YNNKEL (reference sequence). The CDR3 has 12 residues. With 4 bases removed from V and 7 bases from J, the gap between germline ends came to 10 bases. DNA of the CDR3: TGTGCCAGCAGCCGACCGTTGGGGACCCAGTACTTC. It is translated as CASSRPLGTQYF.

CDR3 amino acids: CASSQLSGANVLTF. CDR3 in DNA: TGTGCCAGCAGCCAACTCTCTGGGGCCAACGTCCTGACTTTC. The chain couples TRBV3-1 to TRBJ2-6, with no clear D. CDR3 size: 14 residues. The germline V gene has CDR1 LGHDT and CDR2 YNNKEL (reference sequence). Trimming removed 2 bases from V and 0 bases from J, with 2 bases in between.

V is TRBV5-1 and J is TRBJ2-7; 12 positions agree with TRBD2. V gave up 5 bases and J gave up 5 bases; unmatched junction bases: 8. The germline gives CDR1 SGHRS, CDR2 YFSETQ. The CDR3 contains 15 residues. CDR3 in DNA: TGCGCCAGCAGGCTAGCGGGAGGGGTCACCGACGAGCAGTACTTC. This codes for CASRLAGGVTDEQYF. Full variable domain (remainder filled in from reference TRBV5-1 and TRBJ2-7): KAGVTQTPRYLIKTRGQQVTLSCSPISGHRSVSWYQQTPGQGLQFLFEYFSETQRNKGNFPGRFSGRQFSNSRSEMNVSTLELGDSALYLCASRLAGGVTDEQYFGPGTRLTVT.

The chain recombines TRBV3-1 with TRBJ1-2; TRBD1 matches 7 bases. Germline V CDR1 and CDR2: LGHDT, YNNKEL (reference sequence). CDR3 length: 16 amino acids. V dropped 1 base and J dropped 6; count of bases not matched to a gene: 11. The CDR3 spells CASSQGSDRVANGYTF. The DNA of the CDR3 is TGTGCCAGCAGCCAAGGAAGCGACAGGGTTGCAAATGGCTACACCTTC.

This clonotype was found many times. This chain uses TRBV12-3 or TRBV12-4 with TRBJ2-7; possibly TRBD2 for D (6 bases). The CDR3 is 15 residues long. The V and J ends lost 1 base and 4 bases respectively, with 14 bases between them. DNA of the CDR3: TGTGCCAGCAGTTTAGGAACCGGGAGTCCGTACGAGCAGTACTTC. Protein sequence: CASSLGTGSPYEQYF.

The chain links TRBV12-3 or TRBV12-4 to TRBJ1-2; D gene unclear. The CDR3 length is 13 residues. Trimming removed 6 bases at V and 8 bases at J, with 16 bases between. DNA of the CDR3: TGTGCCAGCAGCCCGGATCCGAGAAGGGGCTACACCTTC. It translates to CASSPDPRRGYTF.

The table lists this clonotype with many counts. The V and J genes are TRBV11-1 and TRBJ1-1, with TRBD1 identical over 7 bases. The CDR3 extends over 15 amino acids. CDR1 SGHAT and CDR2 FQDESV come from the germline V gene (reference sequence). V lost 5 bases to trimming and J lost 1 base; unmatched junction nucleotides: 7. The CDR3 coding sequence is TGTGCCAGCAGCAGCCCAACAGGGGCGAACACTGAAGCTTTCTTT. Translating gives CASSSPTGANTEAFF.

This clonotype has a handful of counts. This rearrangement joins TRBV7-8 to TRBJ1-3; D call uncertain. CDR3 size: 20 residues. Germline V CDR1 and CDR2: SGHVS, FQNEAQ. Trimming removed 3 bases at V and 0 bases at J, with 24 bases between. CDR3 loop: CASSFFPVTPSFPSGNTIYF. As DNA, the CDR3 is TGTGCCAGCAGCTTCTTCCCAGTGACGCCGAGCTTTCCCTCTGGAAACACCATATATTTT.

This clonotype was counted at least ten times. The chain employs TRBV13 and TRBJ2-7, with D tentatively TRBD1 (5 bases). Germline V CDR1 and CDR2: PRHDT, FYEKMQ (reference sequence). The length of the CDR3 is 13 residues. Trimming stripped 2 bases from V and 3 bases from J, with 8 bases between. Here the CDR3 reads CASSLQGYYEQYF. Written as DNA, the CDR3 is TGTGCCAGCAGCTTACAGGGATACTACGAGCAGTACTTC.

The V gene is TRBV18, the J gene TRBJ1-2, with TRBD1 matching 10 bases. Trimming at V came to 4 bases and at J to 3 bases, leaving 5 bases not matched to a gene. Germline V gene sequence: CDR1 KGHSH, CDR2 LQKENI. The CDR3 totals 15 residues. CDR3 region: CASSLETGGDYGYTF. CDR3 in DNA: TGTGCCAGCTCACTCGAGACAGGGGGCGACTATGGCTACACCTTC.

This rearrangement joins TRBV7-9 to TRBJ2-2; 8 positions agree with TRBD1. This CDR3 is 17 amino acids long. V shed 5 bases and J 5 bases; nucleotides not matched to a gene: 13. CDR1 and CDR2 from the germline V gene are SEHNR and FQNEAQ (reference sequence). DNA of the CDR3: TGTGCCAGCAGCACCCGGACCAATCAGGGGGCGACCGGGGAGCTGTTTTTT. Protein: CASSTRTNQGATGELFF.

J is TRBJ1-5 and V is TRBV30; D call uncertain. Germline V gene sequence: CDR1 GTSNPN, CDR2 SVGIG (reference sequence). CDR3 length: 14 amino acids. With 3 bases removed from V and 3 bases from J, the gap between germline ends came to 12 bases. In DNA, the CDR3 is TGTGCCTGGAGCGGGTCAGGTTCCAATCAGCCCCAGCATTTT. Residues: CAWSGSGSNQPQHF.